The rows below give T cell receptor beta chains drawn from one sample of a study of T cells expressing NK-cell markers. Following a re-call of the 5' RACE reads, TCRdb has one entry per CDR3 protein and lacks DNA. The table lists under 600,000 distinct CDR3 sequences. The sample taken for sequencing was blood T cells: a sorted CD56 or NKG2C T cell subset, CD4+ or CD8+ T cells, or bulk PBMC T cells (not recorded which). Receptor source: a woman in her 50s in good health. The CDR3 runs from the conserved cysteine through the conserved F or W.

>TRBJ1-2|TRBV7-2
CASSVASGYTF
>TRBJ1-5|TRBV20-1
CSARIPGDNQPQHF
>TRBJ1-2|TRBV19
CASSIGTVPTYGYTF
>TRBJ2-3|TRBV4-2
CASAIGVSTDTQYF
>TRBJ1-1|TRBV5-6
CASSFVTGPNTEAFF
>TRBJ1-2|TRBV6-5
CASSHAASNGYTF
>TRBJ2-1|TRBV5-1
CASSPGIGFEQFF
>TRBJ2-1|TRBV5-1
CASSLNPGGGMGEQFF
>TRBJ2-2|TRBV19
CASSTREQIGELFF
>TRBJ2-1|TRBV12-3/TRBV12-4
CASSLGLAGGLGFF
>TRBJ1-1|TRBV3-1
CASSHLDRGGRGAFF
>TRBJ2-7|TRBV28
CASSLFSPGASGRNEQYF
>TRBJ1-1|TRBV11-2
CASSRFTARRGNTEAFF
>TRBJ2-4|TRBV2
CASRGLLAKNIQYF
>TRBJ2-5|TRBV5-1
CASLERGARGETQYF
>TRBJ2-1|TRBV5-1
CASSFTSGTPGYNEQFF
>TRBJ2-2|TRBV4-2
CASGAMGELFF
>TRBJ1-2|TRBV30
CAWRGRDGYTF
>TRBJ2-6|TRBV24-1
CATSDRVTGANVLTF
>TRBJ1-3|TRBV20-1
CSASAGTASGNTIYF
>TRBJ2-1|TRBV7-9
CASSLNPSGGSNEQFF
>TRBJ1-5|TRBV12-3/TRBV12-4
CASSPKGVMGNQPQHF
>TRBJ1-2|TRBV5-1
CASSFGTGTNYGYTF
>TRBJ2-4|TRBV12-3/TRBV12-4
CASSPTRGSGAKNIQYF
>TRBJ1-1|TRBV29-1
CSVQPGQRNTEAFF
>TRBJ1-3|TRBV6-5
CASGVSGNTIYF
>TRBJ2-1|TRBV2
CASTRTRPPNEQFF